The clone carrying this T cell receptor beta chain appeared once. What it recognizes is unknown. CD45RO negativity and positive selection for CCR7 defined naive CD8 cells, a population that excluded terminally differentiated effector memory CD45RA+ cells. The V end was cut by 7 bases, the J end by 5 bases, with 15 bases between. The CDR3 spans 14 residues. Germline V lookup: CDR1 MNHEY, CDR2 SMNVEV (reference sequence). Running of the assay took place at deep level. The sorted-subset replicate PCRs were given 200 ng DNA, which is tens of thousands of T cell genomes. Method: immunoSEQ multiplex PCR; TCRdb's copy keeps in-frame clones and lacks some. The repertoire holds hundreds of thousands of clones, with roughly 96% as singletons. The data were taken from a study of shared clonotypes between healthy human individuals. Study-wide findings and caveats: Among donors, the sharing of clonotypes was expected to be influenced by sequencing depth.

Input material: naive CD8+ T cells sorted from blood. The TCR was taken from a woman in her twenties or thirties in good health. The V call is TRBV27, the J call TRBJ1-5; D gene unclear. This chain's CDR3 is CASNPVSGYQPQHF. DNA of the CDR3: TGTGCCAGCAACCCAGTGTCGGGATATCAGCCCCAGCATTTT.